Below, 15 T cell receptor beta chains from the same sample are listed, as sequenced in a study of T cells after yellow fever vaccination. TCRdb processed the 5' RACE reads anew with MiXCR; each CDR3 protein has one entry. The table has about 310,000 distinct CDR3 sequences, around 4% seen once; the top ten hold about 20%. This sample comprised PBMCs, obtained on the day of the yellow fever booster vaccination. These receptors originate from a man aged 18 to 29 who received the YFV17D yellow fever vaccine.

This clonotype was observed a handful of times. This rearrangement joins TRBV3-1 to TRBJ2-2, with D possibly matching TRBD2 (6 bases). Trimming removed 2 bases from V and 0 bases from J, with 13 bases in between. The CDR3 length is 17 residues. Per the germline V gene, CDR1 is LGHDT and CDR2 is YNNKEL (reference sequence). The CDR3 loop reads CASSQPLGLSNTGELFF. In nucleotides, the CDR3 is TGTGCCAGCAGCCAACCGTTGGGACTTTCGAACACCGGGGAGCTGTTTTTT.

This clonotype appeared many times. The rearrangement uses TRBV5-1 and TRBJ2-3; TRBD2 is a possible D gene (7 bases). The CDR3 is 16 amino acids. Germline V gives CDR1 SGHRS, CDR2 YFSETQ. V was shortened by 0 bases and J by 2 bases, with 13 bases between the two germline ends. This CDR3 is CASSLGEGGITDTQYF. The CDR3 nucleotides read TGCGCCAGCAGCTTGGGCGAGGGGGGGATCACAGATACGCAGTATTTT.

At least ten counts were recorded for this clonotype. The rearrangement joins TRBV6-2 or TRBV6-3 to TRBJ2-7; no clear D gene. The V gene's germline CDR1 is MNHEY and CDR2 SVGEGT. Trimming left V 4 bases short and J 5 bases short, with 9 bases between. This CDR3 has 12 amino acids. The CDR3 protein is CASSSRTDEQYF. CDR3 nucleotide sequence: TGTGCCAGCAGTTCTCGGACGGACGAGCAGTACTTC.

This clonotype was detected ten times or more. The CDR3 DNA follows: TGTGCCAGCAGCTTAGATAATTATCGGGCGGCGGGAAACACCATATATTTT. Translated: CASSLDNYRAAGNTIYF. The chain recombines TRBV7-2 with TRBJ1-3; D remains ambiguous. V was shortened by 1 base and J by 4 bases, with 17 bases between the two germline ends. The length of the CDR3 is 17 residues. CDR1 is SGHTA, CDR2 FQGNSA, per germline.

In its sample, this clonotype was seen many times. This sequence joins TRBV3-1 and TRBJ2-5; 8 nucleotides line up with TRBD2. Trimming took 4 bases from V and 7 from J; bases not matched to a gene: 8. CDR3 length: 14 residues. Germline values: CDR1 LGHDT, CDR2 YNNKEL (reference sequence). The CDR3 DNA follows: TGTGCCAGCAGCCCGGCCGGGGGGGCCGGGACCCAGTACTTC. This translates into CASSPAGGAGTQYF.

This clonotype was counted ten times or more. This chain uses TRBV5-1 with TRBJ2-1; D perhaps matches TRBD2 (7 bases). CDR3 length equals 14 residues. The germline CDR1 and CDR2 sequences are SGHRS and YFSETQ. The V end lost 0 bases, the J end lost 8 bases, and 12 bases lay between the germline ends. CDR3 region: CASSLEGGLDEQFF. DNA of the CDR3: TGCGCCAGCAGCTTGGAGGGGGGGCTTGATGAGCAGTTCTTC. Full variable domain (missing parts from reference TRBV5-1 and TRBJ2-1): KAGVTQTPRYLIKTRGQQVTLSCSPISGHRSVSWYQQTPGQGLQFLFEYFSETQRNKGNFPGRFSGRQFSNSRSEMNVSTLELGDSALYLCASSLEGGLDEQFFGPGTRLTVL.

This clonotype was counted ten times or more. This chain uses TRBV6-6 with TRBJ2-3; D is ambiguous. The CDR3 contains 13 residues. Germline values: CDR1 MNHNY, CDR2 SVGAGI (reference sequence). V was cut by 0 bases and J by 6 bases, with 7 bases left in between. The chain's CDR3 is CASSYSTVDTQYF. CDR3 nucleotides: TGTGCCAGCAGTTACTCGACCGTGGATACGCAGTATTTT.

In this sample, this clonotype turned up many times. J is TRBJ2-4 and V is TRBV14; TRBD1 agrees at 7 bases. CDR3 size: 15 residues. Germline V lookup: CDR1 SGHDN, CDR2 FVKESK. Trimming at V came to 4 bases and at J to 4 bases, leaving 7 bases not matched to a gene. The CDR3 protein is CASSRATGTKNIQYF. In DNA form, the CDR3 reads TGTGCCAGCAGCCGGGCGACAGGGACGAAAAACATTCAGTACTTC.

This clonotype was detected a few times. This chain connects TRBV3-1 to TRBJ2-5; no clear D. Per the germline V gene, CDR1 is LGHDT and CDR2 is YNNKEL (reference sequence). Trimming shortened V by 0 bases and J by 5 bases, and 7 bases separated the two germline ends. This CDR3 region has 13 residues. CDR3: CASSQEGFETQYF. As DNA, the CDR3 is TGTGCCAGCAGCCAAGAGGGTTTTGAGACCCAGTACTTC.

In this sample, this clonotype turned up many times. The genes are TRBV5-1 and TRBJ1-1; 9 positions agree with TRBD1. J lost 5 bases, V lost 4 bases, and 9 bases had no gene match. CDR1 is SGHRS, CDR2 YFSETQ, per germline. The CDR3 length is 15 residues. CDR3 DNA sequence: TGCGCCAGCAGCATCCTACAGGGGGCCGGGACTGAAGCTTTCTTT. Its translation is CASSILQGAGTEAFF.

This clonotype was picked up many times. The chain's CDR3 is CASSVASSVQETQYF. CDR3 DNA sequence: TGTGCCAGCAGCGTAGCCTCCTCCGTTCAAGAGACCCAGTACTTC. The chain carries TRBV9 and TRBJ2-5, with D uncertain. V lost 0 bases and J 2 bases, leaving 11 bases between the germline ends. CDR3 length equals 15 residues. From germline, CDR1 is SGDLS and CDR2 YYNGEE.

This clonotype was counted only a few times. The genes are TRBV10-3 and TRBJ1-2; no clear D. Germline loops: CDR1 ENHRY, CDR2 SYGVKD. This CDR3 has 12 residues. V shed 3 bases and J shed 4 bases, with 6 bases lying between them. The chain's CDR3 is CAISDGPYGYTF. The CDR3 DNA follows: TGTGCCATCAGTGACGGTCCCTATGGCTACACCTTC.

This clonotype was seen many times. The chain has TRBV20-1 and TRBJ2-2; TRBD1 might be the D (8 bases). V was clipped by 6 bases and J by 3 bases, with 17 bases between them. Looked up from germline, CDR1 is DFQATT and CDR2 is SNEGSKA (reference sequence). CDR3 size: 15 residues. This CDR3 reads CSAARTGRDTGELFF. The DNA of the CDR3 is TGCAGTGCGGCCCGGACAGGGAGGGACACCGGGGAGCTGTTTTTT.

The CDR3 sequence: CSVAKGPDYGYTF. The CDR3, as DNA: TGCAGCGTTGCTAAGGGCCCTGACTATGGCTACACCTTC. This chain links TRBV29-1 with TRBJ1-2; no definite D call. Germline V gives CDR1 SQVTM, CDR2 ANQGSEA. This CDR3 is built from 13 residues. Between the trimmed V and J ends, which lost 4 bases and 3 bases, there was a span of 12 bases.

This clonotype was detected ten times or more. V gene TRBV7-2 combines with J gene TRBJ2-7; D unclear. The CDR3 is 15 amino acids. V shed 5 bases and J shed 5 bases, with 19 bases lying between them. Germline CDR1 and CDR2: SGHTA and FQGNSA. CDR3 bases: TGTGCCAGCAGCCCCTCCGCCATCCGCAGTCACGAGCAGTACTTC. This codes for CASSPSAIRSHEQYF.